The T cell receptor beta chain under discussion was sequenced for a study of T cells in localized non-small cell lung cancer. Study-wide findings and caveats: Investigators sequenced only a single tumor region, leaving heterogeneity possible. Detection in adjacent lung was observed for a median around 59 of the top 100 tumor clones. Uninvolved nearby lung showed the greatest T cell clonality, exceeding that found in tumor.

The CDR3 totals 17 residues. This clone is judged medium-sized. Its antigen is not known. Profiling relied on immunoSEQ multiplex PCR, and the TCRdb table lists in-frame clones only, not all of them. Seen here are approximately 1,600 clones, around 24% observed once, and the top ten hold around 17%. The origin of this receptor is a man between 40 and 70 years old with stage I lung adenocarcinoma. V and J are TRBV1 and TRBJ2-1; the table names TRBD2, a call not compared with the DNA. TRBV1 is classified as a pseudogene. The sample in question was lung tumor tissue, obtained before any cancer treatment. In DNA, the CDR3 is TGCGCCAGCAGCCAAGACCCGACTAGCGGGAGGGCCAATGAGCAGTTCTTC. This translates into CASSQDPTSGRANEQFF.